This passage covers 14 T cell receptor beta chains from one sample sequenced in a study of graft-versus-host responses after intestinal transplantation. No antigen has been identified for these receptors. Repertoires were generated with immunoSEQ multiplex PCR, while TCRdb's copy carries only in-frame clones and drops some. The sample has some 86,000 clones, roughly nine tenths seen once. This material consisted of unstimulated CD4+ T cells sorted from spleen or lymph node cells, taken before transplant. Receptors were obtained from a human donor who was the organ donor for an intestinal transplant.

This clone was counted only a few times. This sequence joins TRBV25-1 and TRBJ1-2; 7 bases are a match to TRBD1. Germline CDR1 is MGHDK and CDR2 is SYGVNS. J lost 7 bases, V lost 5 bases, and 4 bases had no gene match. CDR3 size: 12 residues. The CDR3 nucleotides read TGTGCCAGCAGTACCTACAGGGGTGGCTACACCTTC. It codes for CASSTYRGGYTF.

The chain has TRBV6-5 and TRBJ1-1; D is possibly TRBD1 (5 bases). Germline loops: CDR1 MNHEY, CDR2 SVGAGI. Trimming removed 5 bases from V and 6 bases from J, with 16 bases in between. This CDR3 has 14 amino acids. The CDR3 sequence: CASSPNRPRAEAFF. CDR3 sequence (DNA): TGTGCCAGCAGTCCCAACAGGCCAAGGGCTGAAGCTTTCTTT.

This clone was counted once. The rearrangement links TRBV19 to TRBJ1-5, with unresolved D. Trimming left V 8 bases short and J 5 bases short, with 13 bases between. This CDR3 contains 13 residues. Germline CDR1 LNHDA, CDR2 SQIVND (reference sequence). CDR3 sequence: CASSPYTDQPQHF. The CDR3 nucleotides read TGTGCCAGTTCCCCTTATACGGATCAGCCCCAGCATTTT.

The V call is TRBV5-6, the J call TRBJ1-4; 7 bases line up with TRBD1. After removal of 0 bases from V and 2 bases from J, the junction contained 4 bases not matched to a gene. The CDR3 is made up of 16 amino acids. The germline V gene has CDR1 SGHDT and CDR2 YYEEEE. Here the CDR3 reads CASSLAGTATNEKLFF. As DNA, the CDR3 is TGTGCCAGCAGCTTGGCCGGGACAGCCACTAATGAAAAACTGTTTTTT.

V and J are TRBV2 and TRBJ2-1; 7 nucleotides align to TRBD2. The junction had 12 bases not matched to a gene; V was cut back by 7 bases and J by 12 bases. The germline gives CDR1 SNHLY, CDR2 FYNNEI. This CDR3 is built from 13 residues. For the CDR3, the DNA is TGTGCCAGCATACCGCTAGAGCGGGGTGGGCAGTTCTTC. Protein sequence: CASIPLERGGQFF. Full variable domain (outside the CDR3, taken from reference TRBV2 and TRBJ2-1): EPEVTQTPSHQVTQMGQEVILRCVPISNHLYFYWYRQILGQKVEFLVSFYNNEISEKSEIFDDQFSVERPDGSNFTLKIRSTKLEDSAMYFCASIPLERGGQFFGPGTRLTVL.

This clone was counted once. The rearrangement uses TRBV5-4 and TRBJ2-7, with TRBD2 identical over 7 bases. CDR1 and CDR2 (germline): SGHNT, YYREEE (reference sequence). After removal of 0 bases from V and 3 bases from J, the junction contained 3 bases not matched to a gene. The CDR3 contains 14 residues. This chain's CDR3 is CASSLEERDYEQYF. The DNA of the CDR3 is TGTGCCAGCAGCTTGGAGGAGCGGGACTACGAGCAGTACTTC.

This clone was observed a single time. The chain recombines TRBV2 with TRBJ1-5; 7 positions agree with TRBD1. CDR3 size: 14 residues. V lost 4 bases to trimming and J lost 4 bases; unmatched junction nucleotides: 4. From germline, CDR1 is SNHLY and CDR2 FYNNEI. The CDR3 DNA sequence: TGTGCCAGCAGTGGTACGGGACAGAATCAGCCCCAGCATTTT. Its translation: CASSGTGQNQPQHF.

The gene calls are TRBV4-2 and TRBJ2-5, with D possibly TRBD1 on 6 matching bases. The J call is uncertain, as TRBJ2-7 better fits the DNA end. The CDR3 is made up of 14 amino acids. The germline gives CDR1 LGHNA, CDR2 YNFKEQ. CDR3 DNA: TGTGCCAGCAGCCAAGACAGGGGTCTATACGAGCAGTACTTC. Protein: CASSQDRGLYEQYF.

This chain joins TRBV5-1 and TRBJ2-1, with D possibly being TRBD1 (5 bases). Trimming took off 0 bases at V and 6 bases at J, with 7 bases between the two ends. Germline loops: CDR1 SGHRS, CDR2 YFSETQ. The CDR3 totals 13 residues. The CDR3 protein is CASSLDGANEQFF. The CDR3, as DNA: TGCGCCAGCAGCTTGGATGGGGCCAATGAGCAGTTCTTC.

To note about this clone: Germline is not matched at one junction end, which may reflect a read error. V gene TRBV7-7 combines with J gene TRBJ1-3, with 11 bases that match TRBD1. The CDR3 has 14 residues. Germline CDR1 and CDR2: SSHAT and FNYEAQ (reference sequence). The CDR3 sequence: CASSLGTGGDTIYF. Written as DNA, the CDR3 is TGTGCTAGCAGCTTAGGGACAGGGGGGGACACCATATATTTT.

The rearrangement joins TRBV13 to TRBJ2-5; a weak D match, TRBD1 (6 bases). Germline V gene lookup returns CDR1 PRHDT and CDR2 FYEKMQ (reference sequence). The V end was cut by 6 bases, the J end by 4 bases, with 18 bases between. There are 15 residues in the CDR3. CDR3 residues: CASRARGLGGETQYF. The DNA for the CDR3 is TGTGCCAGCAGGGCAAGGGGGTTAGGAGGAGAGACCCAGTACTTC.

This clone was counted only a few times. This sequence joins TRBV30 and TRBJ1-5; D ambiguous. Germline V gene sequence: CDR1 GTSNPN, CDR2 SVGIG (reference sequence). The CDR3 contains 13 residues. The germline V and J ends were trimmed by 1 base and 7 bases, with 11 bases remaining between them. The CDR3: CAWSGGEIQPQHF. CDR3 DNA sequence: TGTGCCTGGAGTGGGGGAGAAATACAGCCCCAGCATTTT.

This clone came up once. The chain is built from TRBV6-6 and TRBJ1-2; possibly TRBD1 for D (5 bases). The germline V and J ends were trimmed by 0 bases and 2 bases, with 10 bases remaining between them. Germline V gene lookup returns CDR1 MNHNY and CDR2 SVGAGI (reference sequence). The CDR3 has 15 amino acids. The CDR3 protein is CASSYSPGGNYGYTF. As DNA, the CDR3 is TGTGCCAGCAGTTACTCCCCTGGGGGGAACTATGGCTACACCTTC.

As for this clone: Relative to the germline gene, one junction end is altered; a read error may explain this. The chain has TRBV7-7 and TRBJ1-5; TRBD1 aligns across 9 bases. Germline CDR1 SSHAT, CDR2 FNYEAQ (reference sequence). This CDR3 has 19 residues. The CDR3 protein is CASSPTRDREDLGNQPQHF. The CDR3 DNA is TGTGCTAGCAGCCCAACACGGGACAGGGAAGATTTGGGCAATCAGCCCCAGCATTTT.